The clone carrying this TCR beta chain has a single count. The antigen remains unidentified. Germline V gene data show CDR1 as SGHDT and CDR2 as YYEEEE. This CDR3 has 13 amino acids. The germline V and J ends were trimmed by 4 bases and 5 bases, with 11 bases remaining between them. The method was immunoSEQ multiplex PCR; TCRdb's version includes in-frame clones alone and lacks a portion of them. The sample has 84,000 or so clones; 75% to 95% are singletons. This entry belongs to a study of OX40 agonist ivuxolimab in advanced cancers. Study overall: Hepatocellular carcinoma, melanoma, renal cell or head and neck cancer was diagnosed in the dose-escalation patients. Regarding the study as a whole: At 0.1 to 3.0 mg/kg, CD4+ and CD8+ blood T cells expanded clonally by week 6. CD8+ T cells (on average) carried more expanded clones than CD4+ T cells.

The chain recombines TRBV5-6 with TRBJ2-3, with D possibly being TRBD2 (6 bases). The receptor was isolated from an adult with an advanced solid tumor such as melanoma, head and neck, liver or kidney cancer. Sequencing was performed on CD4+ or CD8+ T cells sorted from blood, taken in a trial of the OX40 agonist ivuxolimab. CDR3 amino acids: CASSPTGGDTQYF. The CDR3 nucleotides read TGTGCCAGCAGCCCGACCGGGGGAGATACGCAGTATTTT.